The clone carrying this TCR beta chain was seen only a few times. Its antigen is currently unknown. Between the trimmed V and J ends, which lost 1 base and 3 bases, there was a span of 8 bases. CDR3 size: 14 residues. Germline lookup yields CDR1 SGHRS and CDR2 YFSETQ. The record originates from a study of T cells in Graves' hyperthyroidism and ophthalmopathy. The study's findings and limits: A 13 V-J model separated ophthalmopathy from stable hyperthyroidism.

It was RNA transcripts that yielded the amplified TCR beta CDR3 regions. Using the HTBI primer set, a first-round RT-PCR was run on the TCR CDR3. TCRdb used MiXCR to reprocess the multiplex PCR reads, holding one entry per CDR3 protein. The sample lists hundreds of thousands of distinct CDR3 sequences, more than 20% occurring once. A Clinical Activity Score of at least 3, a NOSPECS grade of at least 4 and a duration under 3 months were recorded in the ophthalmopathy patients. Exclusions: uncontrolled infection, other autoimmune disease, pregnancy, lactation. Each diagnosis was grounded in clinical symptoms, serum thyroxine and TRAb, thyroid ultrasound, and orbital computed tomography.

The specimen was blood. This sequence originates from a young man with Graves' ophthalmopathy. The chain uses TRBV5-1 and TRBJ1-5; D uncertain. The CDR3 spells CASSLQAPNQPQHF. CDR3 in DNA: TGCGCCAGCAGCTTGCAGGCCCCCAATCAGCCCCAGCATTTT.